This T cell receptor (beta chain) stems from a study of blood T cell repertoires in COVID-19 (TCRdb year 2020). Concerning the study at large: Collaborator samples came from the United States, Italy and Spain and covered acute and convalescent phases of COVID-19. The prospective study material was composed of cDNA or gDNA derived from T cells, B-cell-depleted T cells, or PBMCs. Deeply sampled blood TCRbeta repertoires from subjects exposed to, actively infected with, or recovered from COVID-19 were included in the dataset. The repertoires were made available in a free public database intended to serve as a resource for research on the immune response to SARS-CoV-2. The samples were drawn from the first 160 participants of the ongoing ImmuneRACE study and from 950 to 1,500 subjects provided by 6 global collaborators. Nearly every sample came with metadata listing a de-identified subject ID, COVID-19 status, age in years and sex. HLA class I and class II types, where available, came from metadata supplied by the sample provider rather than from assay-based typing. Beyond this particular receptor, the publication reports: The quantity of clinical and demographic metadata differed by source and by participant and was supplied without curation.

The germline V gene specifies LGHNA as CDR1 and YNFKEQ as CDR2. V and J lose 0 bases and 5 bases, and a span of 10 bases separates them. There are 14 amino acids in the CDR3, from cysteine to phenylalanine inclusive. The sequence is cut down to CDR3 DNA, 42 bases in frame from base 1. TCRbeta CDR3 regions were amplified from genomic DNA by means of the immunoSEQ Assay, a bias-controlled multiplex PCR. In the original analysis: Nucleated cell counts per sample were estimated from amplification of reference gene primers within the assay. To quantify the absolute abundance of each unique TCRbeta CDR3 rearrangement, sequence reads were collapsed and filtered. For each sample, productive Simpson clonality was calculated as the square root of Simpson's diversity index over productive rearrangements. TCRdb took this table from immuneACCESS and kept in-frame rearrangements with V and J called. Such tables lack part of the clones; where checked against another copy, unresolved V genes explain under half of the gap, and the rest is unexplained. V, J and clone size are taken as reported in that table, and D and trimming were inferred from the DNA itself. The sample has fewer than 300,000 clones on record, 88% of them singletons. Around 0.99% of the sample goes to the ten largest clones.

A second Seattle source provided samples from volunteer blood donors who had recovered from COVID-19. Whole blood was collected in K2EDTA tubes by collaborating institutions according to the institutions' own protocols. For TCRbeta analysis, collaborator samples were shipped as frozen whole blood, as isolated PBMCs, or as DNA extracted from either sample type. Concerning this clone itself: The target of this receptor is not known. No much larger clonotype is one base removed from it; base qualities were not supplied.

The receptor's source is a woman aged 35 to 49 who had recovered from COVID-19. Sequenced: peripheral blood. Rearrangement joined TRBV4-2 to TRBJ2-5, with a tentative D gene TRBD1 over 6 matching bases. The bases read TGTGCCAGCAGCCAAGATCCGAGGGGGGAGACCCAGTACTTC. The resulting protein is CASSQDPRGETQYF.